These 4 T cell receptor beta chains came from one sample sequenced in a study of T-cell reconstitution after alpha-beta-depleted transplantation in children. Unique molecular identifiers were used to barcode this TCRbeta library. From the PCR reads, TCRdb called clonotypes with MiXCR, one entry per CDR3 protein. The sample lists around 240,000 distinct CDR3 sequences; 9% to 10% were seen once. This specimen was PBMCs from the stem cell graft donor, taken from the stem cell graft. Receptors originate from a human donor who donated a stem cell graft to a child with SCID.

This chain joins TRBV29-1 and TRBJ2-5; D is unresolved. There are 12 residues in the CDR3. CDR1 is SQVTM, CDR2 ANQGSEA, per germline. The CDR3 region has the DNA TGCGGCCAGAAGGGCAGCGCGGAGACCCAGTACTTC. Amino acid sequence: CGQKGSAETQYF. The variable domain in full, with the rest retrieved from reference TRBV29-1 and TRBJ2-5, is SAVISQKPSRDICQRGTSLTIQCQVDSQVTMMFWYRQQPGQSLTLIATANQGSEATYESGFVIDKFPISRPNLTFSTLTVSNMSPEDSSIYLCGQKGSAETQYFGPGTRLLVL.

Many counts were recorded for this clonotype. The chain joins TRBV5-1 to TRBJ2-7; 14 nucleotides align to TRBD2. J gave up 1 base and V 0 bases, and 3 bases lay outside the gene matches. The CDR3 contains 17 residues. Germline-derived CDR1 and CDR2 are SGHRS and YFSETQ. CDR3: CASSLGGTSGGSYEQYF. The CDR3 DNA is TGCGCCAGCAGCTTGGGAGGGACTAGCGGGGGATCCTACGAGCAGTACTTC.

This clonotype has ten or more counts. The chain's CDR3 is CSAKAGAHTGELFF. DNA for the CDR3: TGCAGTGCTAAAGCGGGGGCCCACACCGGGGAGCTGTTTTTT. This sequence joins TRBV20-1 and TRBJ2-2; 8 bases are shared with TRBD2. This CDR3 region has 14 residues. J was trimmed by 3 bases and V by 4 bases; bases with no gene match: 4. The germline CDR1 and CDR2 sequences are DFQATT and SNEGSKA (reference sequence).

This sequence joins TRBV19 and TRBJ2-5, with TRBD1 as a possible D gene (6 bases). V was trimmed by 3 bases and J by 4 bases, leaving 9 bases between them. There are 13 residues in the CDR3. In germline, CDR1 is LNHDA, CDR2 SQIVND (reference sequence). The chain's CDR3 is CASSIGQPETQYF. In nucleotides, the CDR3 is TGTGCCAGTAGTATCGGACAGCCAGAGACCCAGTACTTC.